Shown below are 8 T cell receptor beta chains from a single sample sequenced in a study of shared clonotypes between healthy human individuals. The assay was immunoSEQ multiplex PCR, and TCRdb's table has in-frame clones only and misses some. The repertoire holds 650,000 to 700,000 clones, with 90% as singletons. The sample taken for sequencing was memory CD8+ T cells from PBMCs. As to subset: CD45RO+ cells pooled with CCR7-negative TemRA cells. These receptors all stem from a man aged 18-30 years in good health. Some clones in this sample may be carry-over from other donors' samples.

This CDR3 is CASSLASGSYEQYF. The CDR3 bases are TGTGCCAGCAGCTTAGCTAGCGGGAGCTACGAGCAGTACTTC. The chain carries TRBV13 and TRBJ2-7, with 10 bases fitting TRBD2. V shed 1 base, J shed 3 bases, and the junction held 0 bases outside the gene matches. Per germline, CDR1 PRHDT and CDR2 FYEKMQ (reference sequence). This CDR3 region has 14 residues. The variable domain in full, with the rest retrieved from reference TRBV13 and TRBJ2-7, is AAGVIQSPRHLIKEKRETATLKCYPIPRHDTVYWYQQGPGQDPQFLISFYEKMQSDKGSIPDRFSAQQFSDYHSELNMSSLELGDSALYFCASSLASGSYEQYFGPGTRLTVT.

The gene calls are TRBV27 and TRBJ1-2; no clear D. This CDR3 spans 15 amino acids. Germline V gene lookup returns CDR1 MNHEY and CDR2 SMNVEV (reference sequence). The ends were cut back, 1 base at V and 1 base at J, with 10 bases in the middle. CDR3 loop: CASSLWFGSNYGYTF. DNA of the CDR3: TGTGCCAGCAGTTTATGGTTTGGCAGTAACTATGGCTACACCTTC.

The genes are TRBV4-2 and TRBJ2-5; D is possibly TRBD1 (6 bases). Trimming shortened V by 4 bases and J by 7 bases, and 16 bases separated the two germline ends. The length of the CDR3 is 14 residues. Germline CDR1 reads LGHNA; CDR2 reads YNFKEQ. CDR3 in amino acids: CASSPERGMMTQYF. CDR3 bases: TGTGCCAGCAGCCCAGAGAGGGGGATGATGACCCAGTACTTC.

The chain joins TRBV27 to TRBJ1-2, with 7 bases matching TRBD1. The CDR3 spans 18 residues. V lost 5 bases and J lost 1; bases outside the gene matches: 16. CDR1 is MNHEY, CDR2 SMNVEV, per germline (reference sequence). CDR3 bases: TGTGCCAGCAGTCCCCGGGACAGACCCAACAGTTTTAACTATGGCTACACCTTC. It codes for CASSPRDRPNSFNYGYTF.

The gene calls are TRBV27 and TRBJ2-3, with 8 nucleotides matching TRBD1. CDR1 is MNHEY, CDR2 SMNVEV, per germline (reference sequence). The CDR3 length is 12 residues. Unmatched junction bases numbered 5, after V lost 9 bases and J lost 6 bases. Here the CDR3 DNA reads TGTGCCAGTGGGACAGGATTGGATACGCAGTATTTT. Translating it yields CASGTGLDTQYF.

This chain connects TRBV11-3 to TRBJ1-5, with D possibly being TRBD1 (6 bases). Trimming pared 2 bases from V and 0 bases from J, leaving 14 bases between. CDR1 is SGHNT and CDR2 is YENEEA in the germline V gene. This CDR3 comprises 17 residues. The CDR3 region has the DNA TGTGCCAGCAGCTTACCGAAGGACAGAAATAGCAATCAGCCCCAGCATTTT. Protein sequence: CASSLPKDRNSNQPQHF.

V gene TRBV28 combines with J gene TRBJ2-3, with D perhaps TRBD1 or TRBD2 (5 bases each). The CDR3 is 11 residues long. Per the germline V gene, CDR1 is MDHEN and CDR2 is SYDVKM. The ends were cut back, 3 bases at V and 8 bases at J, with 6 bases in the middle. CDR3 sequence (DNA): TGTGCCAGCAGTTTCGGGGCTACGCAGTATTTT. It specifies CASSFGATQYF.

Details on this clone: Other DNA sequences in the sample encode the same CDR3. This rearrangement joins TRBV6-6 to TRBJ2-2, with TRBD2 as a possible D gene (5 bases). The germline gives CDR1 MNHNY, CDR2 SVGAGI (reference sequence). V was cut by 0 bases and J by 1 base, with 6 bases left in between. The CDR3 covers 15 residues. CDR3 sequence reads: CASSYSSGNTGELFF. CDR3 in DNA: TGTGCCAGCAGTTACTCCAGCGGGAACACCGGGGAGCTGTTTTTT.